This record covers a single T cell receptor beta chain. Its antigen remains unidentified. Amplification of TCR beta CDR3 regions used RNA as the template. Primed by the HTBI set, a first-round RT-PCR was run on the TCR CDR3. TCRdb reprocessed the multiplex PCR reads with MiXCR, giving one entry per CDR3 protein. The table shows about 640,000 distinct CDR3 sequences, with less than 25% occurring only once. Those patients with uncontrolled infection, other autoimmune disease, pregnancy or lactation were excluded. The data were taken from a study of T cells in Graves' hyperthyroidism and ophthalmopathy. Study results and limitations: Ophthalmopathy was identified by the model a median around 6.3 months ahead of onset. Researchers report that a 13 V-J model separated ophthalmopathy from stable hyperthyroidism.

The V end lost 3 bases, the J end lost 9 bases, and 8 bases lay between the germline ends. The CDR3 has 12 residues. Germline V CDR1 and CDR2: LNHDA, SQIVND (reference sequence). Material for sequencing was blood. The chain joins TRBV19 to TRBJ2-2; TRBD2 might be the D (5 bases). This TCR derives from a man in his thirties or forties with Graves' ophthalmopathy. This chain's CDR3 is CASSIGGRELFF. The CDR3, as DNA: TGTGCCAGTAGTATTGGAGGACGGGAGCTGTTTTTT.